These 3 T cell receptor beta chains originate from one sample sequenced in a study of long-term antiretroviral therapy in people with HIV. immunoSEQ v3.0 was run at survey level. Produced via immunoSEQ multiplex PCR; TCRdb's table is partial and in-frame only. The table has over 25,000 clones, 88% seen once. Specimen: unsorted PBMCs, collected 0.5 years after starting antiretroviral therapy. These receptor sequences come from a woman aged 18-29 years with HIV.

This CDR3 reads CSARHREDTQYF. The CDR3 bases are TGCAGCGCTCGCCACAGGGAAGATACGCAGTATTTT. This rearrangement joins TRBV29-1 to TRBJ2-3, with D maybe TRBD1 (6 bases). The CDR3 contains 12 residues. Germline CDR1 is SQVTM and CDR2 is ANQGSEA. V was shortened by 7 bases and J by 5 bases, with 13 bases between the two germline ends.

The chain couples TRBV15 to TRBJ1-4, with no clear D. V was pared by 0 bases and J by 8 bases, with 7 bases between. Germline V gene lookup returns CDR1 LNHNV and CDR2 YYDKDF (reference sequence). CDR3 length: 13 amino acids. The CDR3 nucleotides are TGTGCCACCAGCAGAGATCGCCGCGAAAAACTGTTTTTT. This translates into CATSRDRREKLFF.

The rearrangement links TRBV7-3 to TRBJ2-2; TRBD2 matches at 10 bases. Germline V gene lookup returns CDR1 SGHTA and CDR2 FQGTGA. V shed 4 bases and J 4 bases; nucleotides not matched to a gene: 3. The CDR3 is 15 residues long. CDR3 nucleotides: TGTGCCAGCAGCTCGAGACTAGCGGGCACCGGGGAGCTGTTTTTT. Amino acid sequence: CASSSRLAGTGELFF.